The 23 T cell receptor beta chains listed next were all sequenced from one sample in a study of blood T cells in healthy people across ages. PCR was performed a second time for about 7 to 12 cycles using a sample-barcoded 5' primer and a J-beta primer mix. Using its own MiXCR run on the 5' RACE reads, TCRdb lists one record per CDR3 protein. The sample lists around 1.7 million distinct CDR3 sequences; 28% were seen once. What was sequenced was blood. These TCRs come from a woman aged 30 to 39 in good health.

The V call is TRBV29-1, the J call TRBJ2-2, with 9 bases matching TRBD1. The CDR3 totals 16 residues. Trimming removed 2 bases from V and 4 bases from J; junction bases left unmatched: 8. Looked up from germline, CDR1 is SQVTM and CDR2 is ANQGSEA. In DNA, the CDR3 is TGCAGCGTTGAATCTGCACAGGGGGCGAGCACCGGGGAGCTGTTTTTT. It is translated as CSVESAQGASTGELFF.

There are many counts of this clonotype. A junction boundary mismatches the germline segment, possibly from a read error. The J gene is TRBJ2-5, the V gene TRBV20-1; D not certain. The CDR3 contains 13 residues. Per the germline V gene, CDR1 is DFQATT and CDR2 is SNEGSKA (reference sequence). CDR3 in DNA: TGCAGTGGGACCATTTTTCCCGAAGAGACTCAGTACTTC. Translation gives CSGTIFPEETQYF.

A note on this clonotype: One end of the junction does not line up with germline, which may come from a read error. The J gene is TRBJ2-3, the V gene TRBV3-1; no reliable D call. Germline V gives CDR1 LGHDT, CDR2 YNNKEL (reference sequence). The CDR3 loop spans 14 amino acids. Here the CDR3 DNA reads TGTGCCAGCAGCCAAGGTCACGCTGCAGATACGCATTATTTT. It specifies CASSQGHAADTHYF.

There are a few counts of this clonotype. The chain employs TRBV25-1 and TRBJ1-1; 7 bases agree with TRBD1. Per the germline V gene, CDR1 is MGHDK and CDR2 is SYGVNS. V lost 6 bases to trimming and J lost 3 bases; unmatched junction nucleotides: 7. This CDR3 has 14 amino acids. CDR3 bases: TGTGCCAGCAGCGAGGGACAGAAGGACACTGAAGCTTTCTTT. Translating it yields CASSEGQKDTEAFF.

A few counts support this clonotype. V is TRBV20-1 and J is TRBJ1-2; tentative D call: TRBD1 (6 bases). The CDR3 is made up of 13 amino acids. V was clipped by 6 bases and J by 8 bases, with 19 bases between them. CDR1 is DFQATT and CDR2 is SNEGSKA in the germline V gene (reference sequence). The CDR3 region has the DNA TGCAGTGCCCGGGAAGGGGGGGCGCTGGGCTACACCTTC. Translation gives CSAREGGALGYTF.

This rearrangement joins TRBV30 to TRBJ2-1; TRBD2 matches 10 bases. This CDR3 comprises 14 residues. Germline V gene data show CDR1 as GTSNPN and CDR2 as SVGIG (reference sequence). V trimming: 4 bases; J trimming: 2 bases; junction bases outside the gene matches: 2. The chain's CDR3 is CAWNLAGAYNEQFF. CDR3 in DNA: TGTGCCTGGAATCTAGCGGGGGCCTACAATGAGCAGTTCTTC.

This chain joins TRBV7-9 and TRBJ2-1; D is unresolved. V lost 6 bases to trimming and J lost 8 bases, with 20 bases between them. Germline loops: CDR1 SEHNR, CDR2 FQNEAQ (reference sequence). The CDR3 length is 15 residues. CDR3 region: CASRKARSTGDEQFF. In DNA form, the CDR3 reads TGTGCCAGCAGAAAAGCGAGATCCACTGGGGATGAGCAGTTCTTC.

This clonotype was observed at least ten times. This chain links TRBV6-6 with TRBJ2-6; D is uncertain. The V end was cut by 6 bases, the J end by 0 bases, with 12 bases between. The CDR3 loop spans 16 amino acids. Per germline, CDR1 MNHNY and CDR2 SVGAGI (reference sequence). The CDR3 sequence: CASRAPASSGANVLTF. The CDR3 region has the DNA TGTGCCAGCAGGGCTCCGGCTTCCTCTGGGGCCAACGTCCTGACTTTC.

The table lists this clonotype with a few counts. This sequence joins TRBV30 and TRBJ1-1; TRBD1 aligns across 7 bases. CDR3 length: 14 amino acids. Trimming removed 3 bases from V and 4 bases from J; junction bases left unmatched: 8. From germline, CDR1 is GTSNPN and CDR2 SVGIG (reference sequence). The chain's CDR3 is CAWRGDSSSTEAFF. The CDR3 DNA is TGTGCCTGGAGGGGGGACAGTTCCAGCACTGAAGCTTTCTTT.

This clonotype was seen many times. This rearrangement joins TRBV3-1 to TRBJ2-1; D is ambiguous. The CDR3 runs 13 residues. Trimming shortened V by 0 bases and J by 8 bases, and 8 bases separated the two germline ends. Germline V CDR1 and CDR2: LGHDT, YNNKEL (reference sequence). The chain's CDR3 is CASSQDLGDEQFF. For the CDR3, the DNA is TGTGCCAGCAGCCAAGACCTAGGTGATGAGCAGTTCTTC.

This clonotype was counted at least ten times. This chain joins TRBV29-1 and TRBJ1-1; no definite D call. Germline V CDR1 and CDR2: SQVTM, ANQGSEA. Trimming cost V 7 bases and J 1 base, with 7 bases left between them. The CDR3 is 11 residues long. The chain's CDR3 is CSGDGNTEAFF. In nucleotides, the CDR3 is TGCAGCGGCGACGGGAACACTGAAGCTTTCTTT.

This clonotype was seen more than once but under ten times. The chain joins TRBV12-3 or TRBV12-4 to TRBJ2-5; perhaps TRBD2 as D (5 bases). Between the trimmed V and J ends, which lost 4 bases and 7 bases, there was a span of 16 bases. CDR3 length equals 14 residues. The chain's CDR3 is CASSWGELDGTQYF. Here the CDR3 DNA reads TGTGCCAGCAGTTGGGGAGAATTAGATGGGACCCAGTACTTC.

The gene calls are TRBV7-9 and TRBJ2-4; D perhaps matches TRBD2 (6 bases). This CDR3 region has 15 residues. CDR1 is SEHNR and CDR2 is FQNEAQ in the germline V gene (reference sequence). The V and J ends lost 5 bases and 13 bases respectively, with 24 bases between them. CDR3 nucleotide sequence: TGTGCCAGCAGCCTCCGGGACTCTACCTACAATGAGCAGTACTTC. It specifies CASSLRDSTYNEQYF.

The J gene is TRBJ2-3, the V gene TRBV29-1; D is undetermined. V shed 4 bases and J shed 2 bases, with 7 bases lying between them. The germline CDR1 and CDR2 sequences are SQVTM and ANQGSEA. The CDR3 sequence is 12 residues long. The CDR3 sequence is CSVGGPTDTQYF. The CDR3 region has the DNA TGCAGCGTTGGCGGCCCCACAGATACGCAGTATTTT.

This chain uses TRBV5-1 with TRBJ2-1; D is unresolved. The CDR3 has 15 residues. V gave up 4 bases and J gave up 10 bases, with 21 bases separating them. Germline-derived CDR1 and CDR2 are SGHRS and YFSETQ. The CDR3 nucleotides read TGCGCCAGCAGCCCAACGTCGGCCAGGTCCTACGAGCAGTTCTTC. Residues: CASSPTSARSYEQFF.

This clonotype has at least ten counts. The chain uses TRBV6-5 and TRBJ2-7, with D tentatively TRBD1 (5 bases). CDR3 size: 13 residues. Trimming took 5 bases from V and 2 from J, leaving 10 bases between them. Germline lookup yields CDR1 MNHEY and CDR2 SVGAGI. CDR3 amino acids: CASSLRETYEQYF. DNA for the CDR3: TGTGCCAGCAGTCTCAGGGAAACCTACGAGCAGTACTTC.

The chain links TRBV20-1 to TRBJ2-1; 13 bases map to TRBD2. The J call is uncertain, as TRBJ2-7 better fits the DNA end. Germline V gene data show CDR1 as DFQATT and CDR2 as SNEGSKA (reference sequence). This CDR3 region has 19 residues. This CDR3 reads CSASSRTSGGTGSYNEQYF. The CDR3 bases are TGCAGTGCTAGTTCCCGGACTAGCGGGGGAACGGGGTCCTACAATGAGCAGTACTTC.

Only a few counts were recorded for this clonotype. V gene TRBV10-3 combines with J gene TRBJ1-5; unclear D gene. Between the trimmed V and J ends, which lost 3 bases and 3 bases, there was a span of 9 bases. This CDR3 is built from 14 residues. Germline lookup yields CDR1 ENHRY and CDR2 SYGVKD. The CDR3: CAISESQPNQPQHF. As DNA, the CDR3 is TGTGCCATCAGTGAATCACAGCCCAATCAGCCCCAGCATTTT.

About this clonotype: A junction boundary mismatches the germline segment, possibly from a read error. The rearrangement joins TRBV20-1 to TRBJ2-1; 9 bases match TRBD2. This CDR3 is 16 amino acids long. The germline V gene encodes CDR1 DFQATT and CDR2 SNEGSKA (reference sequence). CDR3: CSATARLAENYNGQFF. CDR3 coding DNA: TGCAGTGCTACTGCCCGACTAGCGGAAAACTACAATGGGCAGTTCTTC.

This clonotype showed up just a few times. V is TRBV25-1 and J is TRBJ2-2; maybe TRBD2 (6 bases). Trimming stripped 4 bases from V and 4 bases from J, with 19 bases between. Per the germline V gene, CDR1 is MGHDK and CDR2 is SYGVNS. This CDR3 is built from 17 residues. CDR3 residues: CASSAHSGEAGTGELFF. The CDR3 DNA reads TGTGCCAGCAGTGCCCACTCTGGGGAGGCGGGCACCGGGGAGCTGTTTTTT.

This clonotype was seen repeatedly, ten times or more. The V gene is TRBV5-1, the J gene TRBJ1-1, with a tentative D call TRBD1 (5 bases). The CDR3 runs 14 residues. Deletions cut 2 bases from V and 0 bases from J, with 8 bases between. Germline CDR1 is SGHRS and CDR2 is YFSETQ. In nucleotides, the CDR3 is TGCGCCAGCAGCTTTGACAGCATGAACACTGAAGCTTTCTTT. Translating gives CASSFDSMNTEAFF.

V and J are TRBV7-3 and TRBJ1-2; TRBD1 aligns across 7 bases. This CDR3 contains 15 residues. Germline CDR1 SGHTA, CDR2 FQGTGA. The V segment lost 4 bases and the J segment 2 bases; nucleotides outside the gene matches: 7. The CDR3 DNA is TGTGCCAGCAGCTCCCAGGGACAGCCGAACTATGGCTACACCTTC. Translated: CASSSQGQPNYGYTF. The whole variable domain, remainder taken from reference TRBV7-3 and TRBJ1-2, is GAGVSQTPSNKVTEKGKYVELRCDPISGHTALYWYRQSLGQGPEFLIYFQGTGAADDSGLPNDRFFAVRPEGSVSTLKIQRTERGDSAVYLCASSSQGQPNYGYTFGSGTRLTVV.

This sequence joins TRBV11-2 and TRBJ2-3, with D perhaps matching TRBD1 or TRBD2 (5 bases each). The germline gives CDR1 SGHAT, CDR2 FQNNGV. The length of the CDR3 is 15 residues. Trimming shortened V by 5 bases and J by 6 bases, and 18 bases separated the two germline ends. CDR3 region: CASSILRGLTDTQYF. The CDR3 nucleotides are TGTGCCAGCAGCATTTTGAGGGGCTTAACGGATACGCAGTATTTT.